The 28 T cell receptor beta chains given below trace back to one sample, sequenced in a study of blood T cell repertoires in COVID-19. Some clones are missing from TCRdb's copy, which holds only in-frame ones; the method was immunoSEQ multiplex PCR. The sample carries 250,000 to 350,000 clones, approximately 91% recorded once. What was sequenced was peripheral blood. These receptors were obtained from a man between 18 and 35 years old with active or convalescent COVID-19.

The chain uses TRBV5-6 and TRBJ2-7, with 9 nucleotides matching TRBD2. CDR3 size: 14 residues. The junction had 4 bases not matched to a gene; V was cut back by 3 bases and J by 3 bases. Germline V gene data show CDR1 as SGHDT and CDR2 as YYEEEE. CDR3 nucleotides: TGTGCCAGCAGCTCGAAAGCGGGGGGCTACGAGCAGTACTTC. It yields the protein CASSSKAGGYEQYF.

CDR3 nucleotides: TGTGCCAGTAGGACAGTCTATGGCTACACCTTC. Its translation is CASRTVYGYTF. The chain carries TRBV6-5 and TRBJ1-2; possibly TRBD1 for D (6 bases). The V end lost 9 bases, the J end lost 4 bases, and 9 bases lay between the germline ends. This CDR3 is 11 amino acids long. Germline loops: CDR1 MNHEY, CDR2 SVGAGI.

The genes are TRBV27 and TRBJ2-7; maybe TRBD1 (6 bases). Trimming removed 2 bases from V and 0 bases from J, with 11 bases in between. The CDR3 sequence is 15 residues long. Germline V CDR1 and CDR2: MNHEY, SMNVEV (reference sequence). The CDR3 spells CASSLGPDSSYEQYF. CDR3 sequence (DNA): TGTGCCAGCAGTTTAGGGCCGGACAGCTCCTACGAGCAGTACTTC.

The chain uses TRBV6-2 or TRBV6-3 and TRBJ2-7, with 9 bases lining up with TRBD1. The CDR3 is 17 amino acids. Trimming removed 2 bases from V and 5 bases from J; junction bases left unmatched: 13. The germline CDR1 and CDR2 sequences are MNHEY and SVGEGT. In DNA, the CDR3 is TGTGCCAGCAGTTACCCGATACCGGGACAGGGTGAGAACGAGCAGTACTTC. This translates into CASSYPIPGQGENEQYF.

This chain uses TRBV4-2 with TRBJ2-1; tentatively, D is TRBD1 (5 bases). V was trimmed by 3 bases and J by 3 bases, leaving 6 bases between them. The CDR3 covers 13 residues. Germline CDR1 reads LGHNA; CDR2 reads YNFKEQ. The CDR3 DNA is TGTGCCAGCAGCCAGACAGACTACAATGAGCAGTTCTTC. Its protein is CASSQTDYNEQFF.

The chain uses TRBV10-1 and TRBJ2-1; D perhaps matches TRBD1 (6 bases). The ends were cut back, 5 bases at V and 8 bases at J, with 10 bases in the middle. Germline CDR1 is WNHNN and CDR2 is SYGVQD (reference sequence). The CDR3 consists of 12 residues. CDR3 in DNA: TGCGCCAGCAGTCAGGGGCTAGATGAGCAGTTCTTC. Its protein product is CASSQGLDEQFF.

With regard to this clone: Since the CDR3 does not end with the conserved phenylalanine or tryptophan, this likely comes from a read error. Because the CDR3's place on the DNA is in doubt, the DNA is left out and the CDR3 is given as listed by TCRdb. The CDR3 sequence: CASSQSWTG. This chain connects TRBV14 to TRBJ1-1; TRBD1 reflects the table's D call only, with no check against the DNA. The CDR3 is 9 amino acids in total, end residues counted. Per germline, CDR1 SGHDN and CDR2 FVKESK.

DNA for the CDR3: TGTGCCAGCAGCTTTCGGACAGGGCCAGATGGGGCTCTCAATCAGCCCCAGCATTTT. Translating it yields CASSFRTGPDGALNQPQHF. V is TRBV7-9 and J is TRBJ1-5, with 8 bases fitting TRBD1. CDR3 length: 19 amino acids. The germline V gene has CDR1 SEHNR and CDR2 FQNEAQ (reference sequence). J lost 3 bases, V lost 3 bases, and 16 bases had no gene match.

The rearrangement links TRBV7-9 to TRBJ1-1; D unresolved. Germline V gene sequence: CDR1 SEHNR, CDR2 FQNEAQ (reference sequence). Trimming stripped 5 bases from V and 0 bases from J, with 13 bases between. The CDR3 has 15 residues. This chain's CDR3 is CASSPRERLNTEAFF. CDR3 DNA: TGTGCCAGCAGCCCCCGCGAGAGGCTGAACACTGAAGCTTTCTTT. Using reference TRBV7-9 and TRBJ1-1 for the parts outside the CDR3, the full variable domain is DTGVSQNPRHKITKRGQNVTFRCDPISEHNRLYWYRQTLGQGPEFLTYFQNEAQLEKSRLLSDRFSAERPKGSFSTLEIQRTEQGDSAMYLCASSPRERLNTEAFFGQGTRLTVV.

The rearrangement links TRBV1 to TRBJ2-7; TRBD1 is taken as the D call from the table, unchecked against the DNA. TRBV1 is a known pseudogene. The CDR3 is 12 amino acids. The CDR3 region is CTSRRQRYEQYF. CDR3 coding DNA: TGCACCAGCAGACGACAGAGGTACGAGCAGTACTTC.

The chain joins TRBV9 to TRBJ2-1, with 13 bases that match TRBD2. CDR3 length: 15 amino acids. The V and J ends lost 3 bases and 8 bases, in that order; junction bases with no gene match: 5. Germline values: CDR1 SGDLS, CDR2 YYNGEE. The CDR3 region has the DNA TGTGCCAGCAGCGAACTAGCGGGGGGGCCTCATGAGCAGTTCTTC. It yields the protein CASSELAGGPHEQFF.

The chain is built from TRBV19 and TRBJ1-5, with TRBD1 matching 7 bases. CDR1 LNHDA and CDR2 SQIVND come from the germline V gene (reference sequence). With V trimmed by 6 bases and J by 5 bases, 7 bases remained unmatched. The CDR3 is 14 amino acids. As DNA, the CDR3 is TGTGCCAGTAGGGGCAGGGGGGATTATCAGCCCCAGCATTTT. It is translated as CASRGRGDYQPQHF. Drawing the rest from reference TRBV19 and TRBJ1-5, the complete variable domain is DGGITQSPKYLFRKEGQNVTLSCEQNLNHDAMYWYRQDPGQGLRLIYYSQIVNDFQKGDIAEGYSVSREKKESFPLTVTSAQKNPTAFYLCASRGRGDYQPQHFGDGTRLSIL.

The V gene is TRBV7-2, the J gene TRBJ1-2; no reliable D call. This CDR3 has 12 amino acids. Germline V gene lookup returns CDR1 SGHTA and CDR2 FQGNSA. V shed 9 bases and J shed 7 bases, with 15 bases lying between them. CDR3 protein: CASSDPPGGYTF. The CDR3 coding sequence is TGTGCCAGTAGCGACCCGCCGGGTGGCTACACCTTC.

The CDR3 nucleotides are TGTGCAACCTGGGACAGGGTATTTGAAGCTTTCTTT. Residues: CATWDRVFEAFF. The chain combines TRBV19 with TRBJ1-1; 9 nucleotides line up with TRBD1. The germline V gene has CDR1 LNHDA and CDR2 SQIVND (reference sequence). CDR3 length: 12 amino acids.

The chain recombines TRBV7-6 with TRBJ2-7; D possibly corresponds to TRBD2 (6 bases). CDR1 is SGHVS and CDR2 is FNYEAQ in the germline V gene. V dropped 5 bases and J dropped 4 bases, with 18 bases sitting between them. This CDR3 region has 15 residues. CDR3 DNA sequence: TGTGCCAGCAGCCTAGGAGTCGGAGGGCCGTACGAGCAGTACTTC. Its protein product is CASSLGVGGPYEQYF.

The CDR3 protein is CASRNRQGSYGYTF. Written as DNA, the CDR3 is TGTGCCAGCAGGAACCGACAGGGAAGCTATGGCTACACCTTC. V is TRBV27 and J is TRBJ1-2; 7 bases are shared with TRBD1. Germline-derived CDR1 and CDR2 are MNHEY and SMNVEV (reference sequence). The ends lost 6 bases at V and 4 bases at J; junction bases unmatched: 8. The CDR3 length is 14 residues.

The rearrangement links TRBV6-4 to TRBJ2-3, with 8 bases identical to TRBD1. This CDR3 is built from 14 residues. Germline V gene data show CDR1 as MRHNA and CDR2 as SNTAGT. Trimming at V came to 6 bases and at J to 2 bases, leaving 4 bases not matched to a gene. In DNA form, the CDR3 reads TGTGCCAGCAGCCCACAGGGGGACACAGATACGCAGTATTTT. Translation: CASSPQGDTDTQYF.

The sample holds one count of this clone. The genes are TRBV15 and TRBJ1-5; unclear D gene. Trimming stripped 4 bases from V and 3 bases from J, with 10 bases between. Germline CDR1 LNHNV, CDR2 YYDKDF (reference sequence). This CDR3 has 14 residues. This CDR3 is CATSNGPYNQPQHF. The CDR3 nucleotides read TGTGCCACCAGCAATGGGCCTTACAATCAGCCCCAGCATTTT.

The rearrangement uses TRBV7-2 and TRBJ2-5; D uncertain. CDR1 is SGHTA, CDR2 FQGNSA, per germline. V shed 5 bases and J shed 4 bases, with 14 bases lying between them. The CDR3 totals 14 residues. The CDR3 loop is CASSPTDSVETQYF. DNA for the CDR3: TGTGCCAGCAGCCCGACCGACTCCGTAGAGACCCAGTACTTC.

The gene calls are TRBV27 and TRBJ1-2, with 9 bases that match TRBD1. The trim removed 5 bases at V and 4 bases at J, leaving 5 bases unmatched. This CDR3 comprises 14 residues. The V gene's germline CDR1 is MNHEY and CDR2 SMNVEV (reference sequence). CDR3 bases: TGTGCCAGCAGTCCCAGGACAGGGGCCTATGGCTACACCTTC. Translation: CASSPRTGAYGYTF.

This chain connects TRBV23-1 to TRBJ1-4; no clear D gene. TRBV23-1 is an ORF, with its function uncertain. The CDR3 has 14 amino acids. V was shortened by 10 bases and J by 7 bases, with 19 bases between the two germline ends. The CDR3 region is CANPADRFGEKLFF. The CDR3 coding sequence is TGCGCCAACCCCGCCGATCGATTCGGTGAAAAACTGTTTTTT.

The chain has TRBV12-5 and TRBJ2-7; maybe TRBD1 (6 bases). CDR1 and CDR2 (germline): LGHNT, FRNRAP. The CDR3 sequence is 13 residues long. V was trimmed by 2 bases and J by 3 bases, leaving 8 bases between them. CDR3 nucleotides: TGTGCTAGTGGTTTGACAGGGAACTACGAGCAGTACTTC. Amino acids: CASGLTGNYEQYF.

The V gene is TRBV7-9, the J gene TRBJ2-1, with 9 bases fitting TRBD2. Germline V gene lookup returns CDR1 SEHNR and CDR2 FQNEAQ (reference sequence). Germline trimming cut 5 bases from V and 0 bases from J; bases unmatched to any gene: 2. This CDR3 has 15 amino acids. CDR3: CASSGSGSSYNEQFF. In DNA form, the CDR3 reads TGTGCCAGCAGCGGTAGCGGGAGCTCCTACAATGAGCAGTTCTTC.

CDR3 residues: CATAPGQWIGYTF. Here the CDR3 DNA reads TGTGCCACGGCCCCGGGACAGTGGATTGGCTACACCTTC. This chain uses TRBV6-5 with TRBJ1-2; TRBD1 aligns across 7 bases. This CDR3 has 13 amino acids. J lost 7 bases, V lost 10 bases, and 12 bases had no gene match. Germline V gene sequence: CDR1 MNHEY, CDR2 SVGAGI.

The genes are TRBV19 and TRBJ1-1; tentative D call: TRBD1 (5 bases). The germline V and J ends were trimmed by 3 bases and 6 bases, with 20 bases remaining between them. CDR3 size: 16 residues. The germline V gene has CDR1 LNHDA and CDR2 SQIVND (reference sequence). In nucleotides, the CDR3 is TGTGCCAGTAGTATTCTAAGGAGGGGTAAATTGTCTGAAGCTTTCTTT. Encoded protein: CASSILRRGKLSEAFF.

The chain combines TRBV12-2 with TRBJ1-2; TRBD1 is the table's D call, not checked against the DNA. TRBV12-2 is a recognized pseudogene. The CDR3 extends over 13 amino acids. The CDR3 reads CASRRRGHYGYTF. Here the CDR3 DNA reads TGTGCAAGTCGCCGTAGGGGGCACTATGGCTACACCTTC.

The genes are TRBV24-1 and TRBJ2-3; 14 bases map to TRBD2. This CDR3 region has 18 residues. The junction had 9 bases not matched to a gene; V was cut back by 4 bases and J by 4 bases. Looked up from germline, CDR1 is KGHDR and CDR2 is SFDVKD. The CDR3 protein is CATSDPPGLAGAPDTQYF. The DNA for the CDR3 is TGTGCCACCAGTGACCCACCGGGACTAGCGGGGGCCCCAGATACGCAGTATTTT.

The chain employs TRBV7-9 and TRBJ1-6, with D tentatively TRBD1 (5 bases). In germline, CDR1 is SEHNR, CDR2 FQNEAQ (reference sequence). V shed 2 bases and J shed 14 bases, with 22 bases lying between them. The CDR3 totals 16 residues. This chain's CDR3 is CASSLKGSWDFSSLHF. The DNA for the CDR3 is TGTGCCAGCAGCTTAAAAGGGTCTTGGGACTTCTCATCCCTCCACTTT.